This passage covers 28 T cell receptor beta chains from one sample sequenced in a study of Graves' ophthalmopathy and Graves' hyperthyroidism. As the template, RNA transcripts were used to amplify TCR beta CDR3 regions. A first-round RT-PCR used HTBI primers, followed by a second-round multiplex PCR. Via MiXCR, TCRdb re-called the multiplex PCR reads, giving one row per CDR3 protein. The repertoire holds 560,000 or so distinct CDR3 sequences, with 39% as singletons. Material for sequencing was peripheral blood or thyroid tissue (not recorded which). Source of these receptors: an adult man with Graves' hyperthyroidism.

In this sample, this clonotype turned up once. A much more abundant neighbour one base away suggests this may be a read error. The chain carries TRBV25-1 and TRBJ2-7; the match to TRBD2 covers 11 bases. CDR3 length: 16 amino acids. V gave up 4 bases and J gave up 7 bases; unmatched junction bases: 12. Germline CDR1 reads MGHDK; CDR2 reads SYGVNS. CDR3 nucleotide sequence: TGTGCCAGCAGTGCTTCCGTAGCGGGAGGGCCCAATGAGCAGTACTTC. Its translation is CASSASVAGGPNEQYF.

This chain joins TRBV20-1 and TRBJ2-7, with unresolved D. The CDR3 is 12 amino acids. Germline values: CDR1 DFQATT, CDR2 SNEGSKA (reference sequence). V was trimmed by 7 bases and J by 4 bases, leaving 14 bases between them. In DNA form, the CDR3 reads TGCAGTGAAGCGTCCGACGGATACGAGCAGTACTTC. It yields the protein CSEASDGYEQYF.

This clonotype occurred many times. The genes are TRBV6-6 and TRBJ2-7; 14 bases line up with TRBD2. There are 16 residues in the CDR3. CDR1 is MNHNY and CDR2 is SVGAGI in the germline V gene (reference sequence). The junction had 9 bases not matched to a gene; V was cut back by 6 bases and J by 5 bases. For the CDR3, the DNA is TGTGCCAGCAGGGGGACTAGCGGGAGATTTCTTCACGAGCAGTACTTC. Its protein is CASRGTSGRFLHEQYF.

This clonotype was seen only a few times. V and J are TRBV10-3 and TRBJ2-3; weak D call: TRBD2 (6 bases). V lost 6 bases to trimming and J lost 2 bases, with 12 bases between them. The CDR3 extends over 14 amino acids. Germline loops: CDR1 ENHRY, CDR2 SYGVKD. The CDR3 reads CAIRNSGNTDTQYF. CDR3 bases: TGTGCCATCAGAAATAGCGGAAACACAGATACGCAGTATTTT.

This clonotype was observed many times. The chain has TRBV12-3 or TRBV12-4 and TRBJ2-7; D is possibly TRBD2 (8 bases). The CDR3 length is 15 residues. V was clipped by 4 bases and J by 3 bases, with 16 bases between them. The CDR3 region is CASSSRGGQRYEQYF. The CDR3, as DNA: TGTGCCAGCAGTTCCCGGGGGGGACAGCGCTACGAGCAGTACTTC.

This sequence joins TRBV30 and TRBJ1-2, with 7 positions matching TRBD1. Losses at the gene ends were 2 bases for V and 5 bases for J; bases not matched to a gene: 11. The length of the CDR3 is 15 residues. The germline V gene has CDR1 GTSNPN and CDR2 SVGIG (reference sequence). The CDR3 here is CAWSLPYRGGYGYTF. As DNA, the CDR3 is TGTGCCTGGAGTCTGCCTTACAGGGGAGGGTATGGCTACACCTTC.

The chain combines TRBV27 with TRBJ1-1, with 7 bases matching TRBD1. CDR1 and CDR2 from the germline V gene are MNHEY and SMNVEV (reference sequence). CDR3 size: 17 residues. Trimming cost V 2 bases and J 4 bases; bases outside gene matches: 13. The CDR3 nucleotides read TGTGCCAGCAGTTTAAAGGGGACAGTTTTCGATGTCACTGAAGCTTTCTTT. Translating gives CASSLKGTVFDVTEAFF.

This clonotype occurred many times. The CDR3 DNA sequence: TGTGCCAGCAGCCGGTCCGGGACAAATGGCTACACCTTC. It is translated as CASSRSGTNGYTF. The chain carries TRBV5-8 and TRBJ1-2; perhaps TRBD1 as D (6 bases). The germline CDR1 and CDR2 sequences are SGHTS and YDEGEE. There are 13 residues in the CDR3. V was clipped by 4 bases and J by 6 bases, with 13 bases between them.

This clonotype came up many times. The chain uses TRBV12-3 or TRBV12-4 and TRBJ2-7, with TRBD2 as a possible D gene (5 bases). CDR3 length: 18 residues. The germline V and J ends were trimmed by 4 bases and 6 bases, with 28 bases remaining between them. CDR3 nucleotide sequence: TGTGCCAGCAGTTCGGCTGGCGCCCTTGGTGGGGAGTTGGGCGAGCAGTACTTC. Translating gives CASSSAGALGGELGEQYF.

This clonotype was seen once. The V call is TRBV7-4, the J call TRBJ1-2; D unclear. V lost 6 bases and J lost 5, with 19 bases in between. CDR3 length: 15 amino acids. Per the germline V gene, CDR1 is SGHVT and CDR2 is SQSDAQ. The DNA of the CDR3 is TGTGCCAGCAGTCGGGAGTCCTACTATTGGTATGGCTACACCTTC. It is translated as CASSRESYYWYGYTF.

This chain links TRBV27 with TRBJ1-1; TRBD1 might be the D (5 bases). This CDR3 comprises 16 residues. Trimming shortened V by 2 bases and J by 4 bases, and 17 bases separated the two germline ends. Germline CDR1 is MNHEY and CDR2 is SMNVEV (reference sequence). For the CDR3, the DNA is TGTGCCAGCAGTTTAATCCGGGGTGCGGGGGGCACTGAAGCTTTCTTT. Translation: CASSLIRGAGGTEAFF.

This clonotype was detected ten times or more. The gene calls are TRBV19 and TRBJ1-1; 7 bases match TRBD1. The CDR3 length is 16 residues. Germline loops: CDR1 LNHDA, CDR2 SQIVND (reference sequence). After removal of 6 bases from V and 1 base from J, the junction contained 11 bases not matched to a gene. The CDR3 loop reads CASRVGMTGRNTEAFF. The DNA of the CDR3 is TGTGCCAGTAGAGTAGGGATGACAGGGAGGAACACTGAAGCTTTCTTT. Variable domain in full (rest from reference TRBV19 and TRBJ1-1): DGGITQSPKYLFRKEGQNVTLSCEQNLNHDAMYWYRQDPGQGLRLIYYSQIVNDFQKGDIAEGYSVSREKKESFPLTVTSAQKNPTAFYLCASRVGMTGRNTEAFFGQGTRLTVV.

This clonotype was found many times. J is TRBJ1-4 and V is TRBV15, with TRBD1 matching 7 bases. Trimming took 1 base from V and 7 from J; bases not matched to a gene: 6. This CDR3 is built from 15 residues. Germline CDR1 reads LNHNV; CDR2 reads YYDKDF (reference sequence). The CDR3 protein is CATSRVTGAGEKLFF. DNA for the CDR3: TGTGCCACCAGCAGAGTAACAGGGGCAGGTGAAAAACTGTTTTTT.

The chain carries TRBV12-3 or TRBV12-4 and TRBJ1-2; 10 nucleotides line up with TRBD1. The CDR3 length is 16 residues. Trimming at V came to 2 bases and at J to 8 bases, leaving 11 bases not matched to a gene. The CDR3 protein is CASSLYSRQGASGYTF. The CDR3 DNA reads TGTGCCAGCAGTTTATATTCTCGACAGGGGGCGAGCGGCTACACCTTC.

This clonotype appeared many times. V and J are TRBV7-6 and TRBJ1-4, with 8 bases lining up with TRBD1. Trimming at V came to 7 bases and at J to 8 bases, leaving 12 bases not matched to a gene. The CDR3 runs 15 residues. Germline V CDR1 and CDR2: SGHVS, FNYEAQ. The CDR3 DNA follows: TGTGCCAGCACCCGAGAAGGACAGGGATTGGAAAAACTGTTTTTT. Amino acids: CASTREGQGLEKLFF.

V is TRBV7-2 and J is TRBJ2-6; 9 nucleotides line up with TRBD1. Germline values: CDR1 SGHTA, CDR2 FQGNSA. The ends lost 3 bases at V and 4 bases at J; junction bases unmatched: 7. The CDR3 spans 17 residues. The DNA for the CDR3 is TGTGCCAGCAGCTTGACAGGGGGGTTGGCCGGGGCCAACGTCCTGACTTTC. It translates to CASSLTGGLAGANVLTF.

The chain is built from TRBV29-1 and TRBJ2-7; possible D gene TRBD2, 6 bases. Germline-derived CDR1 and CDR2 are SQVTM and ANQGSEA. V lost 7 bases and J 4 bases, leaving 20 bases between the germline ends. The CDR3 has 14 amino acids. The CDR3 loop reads CSAPRRDLKYEQYF. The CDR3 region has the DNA TGCAGCGCACCACGCCGGGACTTAAAGTACGAGCAGTACTTC.

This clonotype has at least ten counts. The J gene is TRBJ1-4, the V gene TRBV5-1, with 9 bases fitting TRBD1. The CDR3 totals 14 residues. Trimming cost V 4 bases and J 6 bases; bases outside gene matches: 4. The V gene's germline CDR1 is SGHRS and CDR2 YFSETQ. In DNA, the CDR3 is TGCGCCAGCAGCCGGACAGGGGTCTATGAAAAACTGTTTTTT. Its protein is CASSRTGVYEKLFF. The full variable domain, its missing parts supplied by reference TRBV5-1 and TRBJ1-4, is KAGVTQTPRYLIKTRGQQVTLSCSPISGHRSVSWYQQTPGQGLQFLFEYFSETQRNKGNFPGRFSGRQFSNSRSEMNVSTLELGDSALYLCASSRTGVYEKLFFGSGTQLSVL.

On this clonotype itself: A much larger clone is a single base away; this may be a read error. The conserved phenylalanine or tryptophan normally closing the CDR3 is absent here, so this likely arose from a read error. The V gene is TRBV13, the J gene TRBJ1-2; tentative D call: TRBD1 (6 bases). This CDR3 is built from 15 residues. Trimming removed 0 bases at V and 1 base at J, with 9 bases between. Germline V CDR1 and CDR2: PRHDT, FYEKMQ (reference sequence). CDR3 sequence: CASSLGQGLNYGYTS. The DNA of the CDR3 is TGTGCCAGCAGCTTAGGTCAGGGGCTTAACTATGGCTACACCTCC.

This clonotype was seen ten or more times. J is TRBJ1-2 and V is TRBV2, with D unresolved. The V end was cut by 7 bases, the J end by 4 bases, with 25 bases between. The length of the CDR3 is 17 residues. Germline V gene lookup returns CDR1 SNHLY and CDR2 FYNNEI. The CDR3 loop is CASMDPLGKPPRYGYTF. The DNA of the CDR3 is TGTGCCAGCATGGACCCCCTCGGGAAGCCGCCCCGCTATGGCTACACCTTC. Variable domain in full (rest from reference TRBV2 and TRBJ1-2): EPEVTQTPSHQVTQMGQEVILRCVPISNHLYFYWYRQILGQKVEFLVSFYNNEISEKSEIFDDQFSVERPDGSNFTLKIRSTKLEDSAMYFCASMDPLGKPPRYGYTFGSGTRLTVV.

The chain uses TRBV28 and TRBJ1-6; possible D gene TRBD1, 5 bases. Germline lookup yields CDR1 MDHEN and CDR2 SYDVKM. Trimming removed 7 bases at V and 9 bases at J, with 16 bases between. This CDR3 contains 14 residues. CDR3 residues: CASTTSGSFSPLHF. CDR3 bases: TGTGCCAGCACGACCTCAGGGAGTTTTTCACCCCTCCACTTT.

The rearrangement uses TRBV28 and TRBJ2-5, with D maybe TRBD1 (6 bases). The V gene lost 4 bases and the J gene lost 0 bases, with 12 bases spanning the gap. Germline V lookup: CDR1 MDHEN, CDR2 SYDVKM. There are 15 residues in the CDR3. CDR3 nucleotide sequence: TGTGCCAGCAGTTCCCCACAGGGTTACCAAGAGACCCAGTACTTC. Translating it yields CASSSPQGYQETQYF.

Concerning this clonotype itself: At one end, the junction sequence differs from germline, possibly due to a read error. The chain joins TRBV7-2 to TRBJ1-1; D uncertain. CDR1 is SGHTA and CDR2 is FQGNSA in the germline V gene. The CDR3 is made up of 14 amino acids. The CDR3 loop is CVSSLSTAGTEAFF. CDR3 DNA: TGTGTCAGCAGCTTGTCAACAGCGGGCACTGAAGCTTTCTTT.

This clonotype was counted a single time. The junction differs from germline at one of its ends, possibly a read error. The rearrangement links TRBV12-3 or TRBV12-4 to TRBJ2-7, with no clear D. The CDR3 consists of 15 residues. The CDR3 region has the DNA TGTGCCAGCAGCCGATGGCCAGGCCTCTCCTACAAGCAGTACTTC. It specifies CASSRWPGLSYKQYF.

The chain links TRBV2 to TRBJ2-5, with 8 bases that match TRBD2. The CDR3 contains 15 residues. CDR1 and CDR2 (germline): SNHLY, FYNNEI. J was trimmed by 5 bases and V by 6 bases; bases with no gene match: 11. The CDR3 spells CASSLAGGLNETQYF. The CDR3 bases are TGTGCCAGCAGCTTGGCGGGGGGCCTCAATGAGACCCAGTACTTC.

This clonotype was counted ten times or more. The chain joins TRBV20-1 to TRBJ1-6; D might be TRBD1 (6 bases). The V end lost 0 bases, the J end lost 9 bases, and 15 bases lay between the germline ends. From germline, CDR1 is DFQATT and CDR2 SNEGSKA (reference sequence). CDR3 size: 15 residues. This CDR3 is CSARDLEGDGSPLHF. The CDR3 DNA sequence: TGCAGTGCTAGAGATCTAGAGGGGGACGGTTCACCCCTCCACTTT.

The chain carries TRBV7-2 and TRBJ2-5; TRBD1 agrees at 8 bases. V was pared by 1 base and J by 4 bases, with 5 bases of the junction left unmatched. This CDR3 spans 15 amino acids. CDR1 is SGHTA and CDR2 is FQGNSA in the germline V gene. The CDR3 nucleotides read TGTGCCAGCAGCTTAGATGGACAGGGAGGAGAGACCCAGTACTTC. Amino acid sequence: CASSLDGQGGETQYF. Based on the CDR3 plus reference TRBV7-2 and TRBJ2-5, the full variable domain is GAGVSQSPSNKVTEKGKDVELRCDPISGHTALYWYRQSLGQGLEFLIYFQGNSAPDKSGLPSDRFSAERTGGSVSTLTIQRTQQEDSAVYLCASSLDGQGGETQYFGPGTRLLVL.

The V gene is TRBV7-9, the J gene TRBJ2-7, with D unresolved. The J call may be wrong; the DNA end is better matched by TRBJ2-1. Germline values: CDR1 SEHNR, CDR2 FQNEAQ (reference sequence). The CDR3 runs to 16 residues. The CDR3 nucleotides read TGTGCCAGCAGCTTAAGGCTTCGGTCAGCGACCGATGAGCAGTTCTTC. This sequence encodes CASSLRLRSATDEQFF.